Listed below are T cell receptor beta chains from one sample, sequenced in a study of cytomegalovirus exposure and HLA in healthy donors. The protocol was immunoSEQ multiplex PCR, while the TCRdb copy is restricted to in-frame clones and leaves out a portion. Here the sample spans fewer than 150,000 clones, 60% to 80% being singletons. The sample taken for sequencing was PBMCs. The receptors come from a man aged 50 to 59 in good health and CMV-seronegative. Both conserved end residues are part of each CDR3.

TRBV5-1	CASSSGEGNTEAFF
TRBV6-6	CASSATSGFNEQFF
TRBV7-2	CASSRTSGRYEQYF
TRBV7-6	CASSLAKGTPSGNTIYF
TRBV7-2	CASSRRGASGSTDTQYF
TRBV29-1	CSVYQGGLFF
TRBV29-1	CSVEEVAGNEQFF
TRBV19	CASSRKKTSGDEQYF
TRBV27	CASSWTEDRSDTQYF
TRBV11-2	CASSPYIYGYTF
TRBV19	CASSIGAFQGAKSEAFF
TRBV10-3	CAISESAQGTQPQHF
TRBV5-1	CASSPPDRGLQETQYF
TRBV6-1	CASYGGGAGETQYF
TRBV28	CASSSSRTGKETQYF
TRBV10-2	CASTGLAGAGELFF
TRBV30	CAWSRDTEAFF
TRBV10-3	CASTSGVSTDTQYF
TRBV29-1	CSPLWHHEQYF
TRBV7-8	CASSFYSGRAQETQYF
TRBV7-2	CASSLGGQGTGQFF
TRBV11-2	CASSLASGFTGELFF
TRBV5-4	CASSPGQGVDVLGELFF
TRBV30	CAGKTGWGTEAFF
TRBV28	CASSLSVGVQGAGEQYF
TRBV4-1	CASSQEEGTKAFF
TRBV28	CASSPHIAGTDTQYF
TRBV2	CASSEEGASVETQYF
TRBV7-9	CASSLVLGSSGRIDTQYF
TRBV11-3	CASSLGHQNTEAFF
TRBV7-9	CASSLDFYEQYF
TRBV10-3	CAISEPRDSQETQYF
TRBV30	CAWTLPPGLAVTDTQYF
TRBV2	CASSEESGSGQPQHF
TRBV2	CASRPGSGRASTDTQYF
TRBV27	CAQQAETAKNIQYF
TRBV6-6	CASSYGPSGSNIQYF
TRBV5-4	CASSLPRGGKTSYEQYF
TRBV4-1	CASSPRLAGGSYEQYF
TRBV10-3	CAIRVQGHSGNTIYF
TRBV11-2	CASSLDRGPYEQYF
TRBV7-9	CASSLGFRQVEAFF
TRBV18	CASSRGDRGNIQYF
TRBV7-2	CASSPDRAPGTQYF
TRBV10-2	CASSDRGLSGGYEQYF
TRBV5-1	CASSEDRGTEAFF
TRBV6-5	CASKKTGATTYEQYF
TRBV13	CASSWGLALNTGELFF
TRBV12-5	CASGKEPQETQYF
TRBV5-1	CASSLGLAGNGGTQYF
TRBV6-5	CASRTGGNEQFF